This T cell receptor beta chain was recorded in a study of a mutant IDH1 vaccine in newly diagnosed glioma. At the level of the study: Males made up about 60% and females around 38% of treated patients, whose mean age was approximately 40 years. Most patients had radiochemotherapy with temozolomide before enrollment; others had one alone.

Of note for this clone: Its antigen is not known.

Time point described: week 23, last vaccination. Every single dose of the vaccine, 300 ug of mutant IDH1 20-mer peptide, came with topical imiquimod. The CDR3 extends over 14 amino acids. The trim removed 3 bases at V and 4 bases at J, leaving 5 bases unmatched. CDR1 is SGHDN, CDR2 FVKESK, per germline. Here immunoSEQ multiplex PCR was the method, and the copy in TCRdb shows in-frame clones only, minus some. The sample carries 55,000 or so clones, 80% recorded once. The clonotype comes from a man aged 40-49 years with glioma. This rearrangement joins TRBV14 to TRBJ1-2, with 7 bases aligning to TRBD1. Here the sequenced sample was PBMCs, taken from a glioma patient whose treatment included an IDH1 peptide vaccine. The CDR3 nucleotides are TGTGCCAGCAGCCAGAGACAGGGATCCTATGGCTACACCTTC. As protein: CASSQRQGSYGYTF.